The entry below describes one T cell receptor beta chain. Seattle participants joined during active infection and were tracked over time. The sample belongs to a study of blood T cell repertoires in COVID-19. Using immunoSEQ multiplex PCR, the repertoire was profiled, and TCRdb retains in-frame clones only, with some absent. The table shows some 70,000 clones, with 80% to 90% occurring only once. The CDR3 length is 13 residues. The germline V and J ends were trimmed by 4 bases and 3 bases, with 6 bases remaining between them. Germline V gives CDR1 KGHSH, CDR2 LQKENI. This sequence originates from a woman in her fifties or sixties with COVID-19, enrolled during active disease. This chain uses TRBV18 with TRBJ2-2; D not resolved. The sequencing input was peripheral blood. In DNA, the CDR3 is TGTGCCAGCTCACATCCGGACACCGGGGAGCTGTTTTTT. It translates to CASSHPDTGELFF.